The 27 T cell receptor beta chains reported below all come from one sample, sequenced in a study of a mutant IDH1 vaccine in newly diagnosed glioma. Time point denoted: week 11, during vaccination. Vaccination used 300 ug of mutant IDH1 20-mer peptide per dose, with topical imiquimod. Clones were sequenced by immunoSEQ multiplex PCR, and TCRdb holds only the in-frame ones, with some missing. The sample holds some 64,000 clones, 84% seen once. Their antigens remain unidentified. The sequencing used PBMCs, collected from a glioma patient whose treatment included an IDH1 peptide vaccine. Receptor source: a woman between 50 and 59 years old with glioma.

Written as DNA, the CDR3 is TGTGCCAGTATGTTTCTCGGACCGGGGGGAAACACCATATATTTT. Its translation is CASMFLGPGGNTIYF. V is TRBV19 and J is TRBJ1-3; D uncertain. Germline values: CDR1 LNHDA, CDR2 SQIVND (reference sequence). This CDR3 is built from 15 residues. With 7 bases removed from V and 4 bases from J, the gap between germline ends came to 17 bases.

CDR3 sequence (DNA): TGTGCCAGCAGCACACTGACAGGGACCGAAGCTTTCTTT. Its protein product is CASSTLTGTEAFF. The chain joins TRBV7-2 to TRBJ1-1; 7 nucleotides align to TRBD1. The CDR3 is 13 residues long. Per germline, CDR1 SGHTA and CDR2 FQGNSA. V was pared by 5 bases and J by 8 bases, with 8 bases of the junction left unmatched.

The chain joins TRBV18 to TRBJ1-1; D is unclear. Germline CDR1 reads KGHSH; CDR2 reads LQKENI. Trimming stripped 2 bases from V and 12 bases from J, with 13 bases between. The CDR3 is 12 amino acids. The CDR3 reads CASSPTKGSPFF. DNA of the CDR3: TGTGCCAGCTCACCAACAAAGGGTTCGCCTTTCTTT. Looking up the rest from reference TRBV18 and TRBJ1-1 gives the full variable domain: NAGVMQNPRHLVRRRGQEARLRCSPMKGHSHVYWYRQLPEEGLKFMVYLQKENIIDESGMPKERFSAEFPKEGPSILRIQQVVRGDSAAYFCASSPTKGSPFFGQGTRLTVV.

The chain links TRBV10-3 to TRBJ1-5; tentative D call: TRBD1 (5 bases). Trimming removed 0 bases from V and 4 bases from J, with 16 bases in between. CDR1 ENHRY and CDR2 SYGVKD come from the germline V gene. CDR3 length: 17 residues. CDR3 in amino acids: CAISESLRGYGNQPQHF. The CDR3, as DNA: TGTGCCATCAGTGAGTCTCTGAGGGGATATGGGAATCAGCCCCAGCATTTT.

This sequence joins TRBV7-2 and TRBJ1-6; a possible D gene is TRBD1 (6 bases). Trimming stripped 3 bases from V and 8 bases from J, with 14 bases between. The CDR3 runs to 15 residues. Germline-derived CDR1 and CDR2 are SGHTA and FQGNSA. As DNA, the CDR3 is TGTGCCAGCAGCTTGTTTAGGGGGGCGGATTCACCCCTCCACTTT. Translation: CASSLFRGADSPLHF.

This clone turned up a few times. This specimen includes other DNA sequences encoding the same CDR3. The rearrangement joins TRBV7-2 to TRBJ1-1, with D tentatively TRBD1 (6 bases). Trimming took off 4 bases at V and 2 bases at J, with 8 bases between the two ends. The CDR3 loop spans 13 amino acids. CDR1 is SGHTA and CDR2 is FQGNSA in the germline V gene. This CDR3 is CASSYRENTEAFF. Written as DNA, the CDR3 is TGTGCCAGCAGCTACAGGGAAAACACTGAAGCTTTCTTT. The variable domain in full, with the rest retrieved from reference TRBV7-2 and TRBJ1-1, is GAGVSQSPSNKVTEKGKDVELRCDPISGHTALYWYRQSLGQGLEFLIYFQGNSAPDKSGLPSDRFSAERTGGSVSTLTIQRTQQEDSAVYLCASSYRENTEAFFGQGTRLTVV.

The CDR3 region has the DNA TGTGCCAGTAGTAAACAGGGAAAAACTGAAGCTTTCTTT. The encoded protein is CASSKQGKTEAFF. The chain employs TRBV19 and TRBJ1-1, with a weak D call TRBD1 (6 bases). CDR1 and CDR2 (germline): LNHDA, SQIVND (reference sequence). Trimming removed 4 bases at V and 5 bases at J, with 11 bases between. This CDR3 is built from 13 residues.

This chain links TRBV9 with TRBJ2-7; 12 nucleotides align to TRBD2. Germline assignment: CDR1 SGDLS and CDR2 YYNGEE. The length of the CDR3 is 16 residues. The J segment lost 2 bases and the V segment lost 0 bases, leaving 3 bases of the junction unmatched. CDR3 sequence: CASSVGPSGGAYEQYF. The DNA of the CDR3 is TGTGCCAGCAGCGTAGGTCCTAGCGGGGGGGCCTACGAGCAGTACTTC. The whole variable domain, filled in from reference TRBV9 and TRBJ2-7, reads DSGVTQTPKHLITATGQRVTLRCSPRSGDLSVYWYQQSLDQGLQFLIQYYNGEERAKGNILERFSAQQFPDLHSELNLSSLELGDSALYFCASSVGPSGGAYEQYFGPGTRLTVT.

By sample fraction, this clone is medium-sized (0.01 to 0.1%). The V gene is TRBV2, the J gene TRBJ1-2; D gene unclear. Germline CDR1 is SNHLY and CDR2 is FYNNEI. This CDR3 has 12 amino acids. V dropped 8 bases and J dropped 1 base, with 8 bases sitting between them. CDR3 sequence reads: CASFDDNYGYTF. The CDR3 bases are TGTGCCAGCTTTGACGATAACTATGGCTACACCTTC.

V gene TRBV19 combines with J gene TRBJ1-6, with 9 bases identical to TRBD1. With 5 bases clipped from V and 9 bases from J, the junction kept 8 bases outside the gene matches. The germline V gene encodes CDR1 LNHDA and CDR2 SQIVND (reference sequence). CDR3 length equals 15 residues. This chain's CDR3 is CASSSGTGIISPLHF. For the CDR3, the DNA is TGTGCCAGTAGTTCCGGGACAGGGATTATTTCACCCCTCCACTTT.

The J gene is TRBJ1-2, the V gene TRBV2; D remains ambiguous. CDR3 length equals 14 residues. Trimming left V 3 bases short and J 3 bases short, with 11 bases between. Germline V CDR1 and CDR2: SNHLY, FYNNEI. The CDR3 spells CASSEFREDYGYTF. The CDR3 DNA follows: TGTGCCAGCAGTGAGTTTAGGGAGGACTATGGCTACACCTTC.

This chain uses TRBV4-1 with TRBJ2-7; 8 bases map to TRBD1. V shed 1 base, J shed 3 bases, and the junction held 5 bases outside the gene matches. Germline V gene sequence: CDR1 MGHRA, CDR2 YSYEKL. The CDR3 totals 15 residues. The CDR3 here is CASSQGDRTLYEQYF. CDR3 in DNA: TGCGCCAGCAGCCAAGGGGACAGGACACTCTACGAGCAGTACTTC.

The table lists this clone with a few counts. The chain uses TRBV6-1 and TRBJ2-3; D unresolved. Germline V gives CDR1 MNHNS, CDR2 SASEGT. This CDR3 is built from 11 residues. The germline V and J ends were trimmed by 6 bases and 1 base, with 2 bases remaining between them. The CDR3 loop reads CASRGTDTQYF. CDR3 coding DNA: TGTGCCAGCAGGGGCACAGATACGCAGTATTTT.

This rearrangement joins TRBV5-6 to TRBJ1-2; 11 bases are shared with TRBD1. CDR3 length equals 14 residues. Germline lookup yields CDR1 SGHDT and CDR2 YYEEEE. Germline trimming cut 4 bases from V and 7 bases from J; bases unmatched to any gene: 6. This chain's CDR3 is CASSAGQGATGYTF. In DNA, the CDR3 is TGTGCCAGCAGCGCTGGACAGGGGGCGACTGGCTACACCTTC.

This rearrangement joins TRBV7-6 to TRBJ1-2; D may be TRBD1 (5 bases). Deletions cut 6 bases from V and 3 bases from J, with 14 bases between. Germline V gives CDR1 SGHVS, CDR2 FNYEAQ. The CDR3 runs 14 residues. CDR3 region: CASSRGFSDYGYTF. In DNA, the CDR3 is TGTGCCAGCAGTCGGGGGTTTTCAGACTATGGCTACACCTTC.

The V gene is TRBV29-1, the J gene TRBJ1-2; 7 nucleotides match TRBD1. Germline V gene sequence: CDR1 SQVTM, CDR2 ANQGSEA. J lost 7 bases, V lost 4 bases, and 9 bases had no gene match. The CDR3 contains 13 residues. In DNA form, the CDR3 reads TGCAGCGTTGCACCGGACAGGAGTAGTGGCTACACCTTC. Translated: CSVAPDRSSGYTF. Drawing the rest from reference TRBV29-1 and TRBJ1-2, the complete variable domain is SAVISQKPSRDICQRGTSLTIQCQVDSQVTMMFWYRQQPGQSLTLIATANQGSEATYESGFVIDKFPISRPNLTFSTLTVSNMSPEDSSIYLCSVAPDRSSGYTFGSGTRLTVV.

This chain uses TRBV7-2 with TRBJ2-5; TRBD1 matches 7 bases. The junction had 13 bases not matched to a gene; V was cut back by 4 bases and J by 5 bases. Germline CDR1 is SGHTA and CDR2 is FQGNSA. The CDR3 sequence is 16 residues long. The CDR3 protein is CASSSTRQGLGETQYF. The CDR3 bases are TGTGCCAGCAGCTCAACCCGACAGGGCTTGGGGGAGACCCAGTACTTC.

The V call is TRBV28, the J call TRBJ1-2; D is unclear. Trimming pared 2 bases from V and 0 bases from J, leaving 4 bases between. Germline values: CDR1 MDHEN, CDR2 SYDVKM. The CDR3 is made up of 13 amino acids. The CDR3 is CASSLGANYGYTF. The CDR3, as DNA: TGTGCCAGCAGTTTAGGAGCTAACTATGGCTACACCTTC.

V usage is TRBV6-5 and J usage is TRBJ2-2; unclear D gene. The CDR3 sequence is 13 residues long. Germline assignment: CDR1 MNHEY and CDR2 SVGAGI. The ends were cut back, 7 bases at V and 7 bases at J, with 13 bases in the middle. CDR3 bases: TGTGCCAGCAAGAGTACAGTAAACGGGGAGCTGTTTTTT. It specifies CASKSTVNGELFF.

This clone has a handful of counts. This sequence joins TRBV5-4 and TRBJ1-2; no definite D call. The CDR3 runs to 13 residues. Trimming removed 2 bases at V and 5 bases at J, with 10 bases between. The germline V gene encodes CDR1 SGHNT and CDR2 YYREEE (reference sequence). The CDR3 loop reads CASSFPLGYGYTF. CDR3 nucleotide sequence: TGTGCCAGCAGCTTCCCCCTGGGGTATGGCTACACCTTC.

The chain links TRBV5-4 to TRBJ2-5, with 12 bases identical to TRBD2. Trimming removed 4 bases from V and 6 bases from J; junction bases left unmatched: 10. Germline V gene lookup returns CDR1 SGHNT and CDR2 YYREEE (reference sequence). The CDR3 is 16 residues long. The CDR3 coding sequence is TGTGCCAGCAGCACCGCTAGCGGGGGGGCGGAGAAGACCCAGTACTTC. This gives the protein CASSTASGGAEKTQYF.

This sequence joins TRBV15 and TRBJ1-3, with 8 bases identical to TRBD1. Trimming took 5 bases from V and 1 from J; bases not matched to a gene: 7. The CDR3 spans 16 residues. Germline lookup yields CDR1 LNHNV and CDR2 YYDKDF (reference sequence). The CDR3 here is CATSENRGGSGNTIYF. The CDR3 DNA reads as TGTGCCACCAGCGAAAACAGGGGGGGATCTGGAAACACCATATATTTT.

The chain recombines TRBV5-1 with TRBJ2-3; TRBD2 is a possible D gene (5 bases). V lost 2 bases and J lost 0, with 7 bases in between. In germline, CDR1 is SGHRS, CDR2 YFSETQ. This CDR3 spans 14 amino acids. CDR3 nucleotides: TGCGCCAGCAGCTTAGCGGATAGCACAGATACGCAGTATTTT. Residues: CASSLADSTDTQYF.

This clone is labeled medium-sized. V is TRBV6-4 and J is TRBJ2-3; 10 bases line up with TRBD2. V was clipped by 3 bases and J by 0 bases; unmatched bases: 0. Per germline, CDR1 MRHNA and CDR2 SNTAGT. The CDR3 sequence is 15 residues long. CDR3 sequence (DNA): TGTGCCAGCAGTGAACTAGCGGGGAGCACAGATACGCAGTATTTT. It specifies CASSELAGSTDTQYF.

This CDR3 is CASRLGGGAYGYTF. The CDR3 DNA follows: TGTGCCAGCAGACTCGGGGGGGGCGCATATGGCTACACCTTC. The chain uses TRBV6-1 and TRBJ1-2, with D possibly being TRBD1 (6 bases). The CDR3 is 14 residues long. Germline V gene data show CDR1 as MNHNS and CDR2 as SASEGT. The V and J ends lost 6 bases and 5 bases respectively, with 16 bases between them.

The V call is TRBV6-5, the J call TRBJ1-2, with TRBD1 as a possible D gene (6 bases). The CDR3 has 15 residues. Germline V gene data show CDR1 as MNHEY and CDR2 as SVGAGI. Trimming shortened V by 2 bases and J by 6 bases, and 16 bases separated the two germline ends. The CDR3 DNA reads TGTGCCAGCAGTTACGGCGTGGGGGGCGCGAATGGCTACACCTTC. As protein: CASSYGVGGANGYTF.

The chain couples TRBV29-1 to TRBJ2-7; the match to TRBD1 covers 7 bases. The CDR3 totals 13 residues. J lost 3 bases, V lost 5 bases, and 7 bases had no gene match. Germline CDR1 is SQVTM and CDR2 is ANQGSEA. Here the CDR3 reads CSVSGTENYEQYF. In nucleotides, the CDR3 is TGCAGCGTTTCCGGGACAGAGAACTACGAGCAGTACTTC.